The 32 T cell receptor beta chains below were found in one sample sequenced in a study of blood T cell repertoires in COVID-19. Method: immunoSEQ multiplex PCR; TCRdb's copy keeps in-frame clones and lacks some. In the table there are 200,000 to 250,000 clones, roughly 90% of which are singletons. The specimen was peripheral blood. The receptors here all came from a woman aged 60-75 years with acute or convalescent COVID-19.

The chain carries TRBV5-4 and TRBJ1-6; TRBD1 matches at 9 bases. The junction had 5 bases not matched to a gene; V was cut back by 3 bases and J by 1 base. The germline V gene has CDR1 SGHNT and CDR2 YYREEE (reference sequence). The CDR3 totals 17 residues. DNA for the CDR3: TGTGCCAGCAGCTCCCGGGACAGGGAATCCTATAATTCACCCCTCCACTTT. It yields the protein CASSSRDRESYNSPLHF.

The chain couples TRBV25-1 to TRBJ2-7; 12 nucleotides agree with TRBD2. There are 16 residues in the CDR3. V trimming: 1 base; J trimming: 3 bases; junction bases outside the gene matches: 4. Per germline, CDR1 MGHDK and CDR2 SYGVNS. CDR3 amino acids: CASSESKTSGSYEQYF. Here the CDR3 DNA reads TGTGCCAGCAGTGAATCTAAGACTAGCGGGAGCTACGAGCAGTACTTC.

The chain couples TRBV9 to TRBJ2-1; weak D call: TRBD1 (5 bases). Germline V lookup: CDR1 SGDLS, CDR2 YYNGEE. V lost 0 bases to trimming and J lost 4 bases, with 8 bases between them. The CDR3 is 14 residues long. CDR3 sequence (DNA): TGTGCCAGCAGCGTAGCTGGGGCGTACAATGAGCAGTTCTTC. Amino acids: CASSVAGAYNEQFF. The full variable domain, rest sourced from reference TRBV9 and TRBJ2-1, is DSGVTQTPKHLITATGQRVTLRCSPRSGDLSVYWYQQSLDQGLQFLIQYYNGEERAKGNILERFSAQQFPDLHSELNLSSLELGDSALYFCASSVAGAYNEQFFGPGTRLTVL.

The chain employs TRBV3-1 (or the pseudogene TRBV3-2) and TRBJ1-2, with D tentatively TRBD1 (5 bases). CDR3 length: 12 amino acids. The germline V gene has CDR1 LGHDT and CDR2 YNNKEL (reference sequence). The V end was cut by 5 bases, the J end by 7 bases, with 11 bases between. The CDR3 DNA reads TGTGCCAGCAGCACGACAGTCGGTGGCTACACCTTC. Translated, it gives CASSTTVGGYTF.

This clone has a handful of counts. The rearrangement uses TRBV19 and TRBJ1-5; D may be TRBD1 (6 bases). The V end was cut by 5 bases, the J end by 0 bases, with 17 bases between. CDR1 LNHDA and CDR2 SQIVND come from the germline V gene (reference sequence). There are 17 residues in the CDR3. DNA for the CDR3: TGTGCCAGTAGTCCCCCCCCACAGGGATATAGCAATCAGCCCCAGCATTTT. Amino acids: CASSPPPQGYSNQPQHF.

This clone occurred once. The chain uses TRBV6-5 and TRBJ1-1; D not resolved. V lost 0 bases and J lost 3, with 14 bases in between. The CDR3 runs to 16 residues. The V gene's germline CDR1 is MNHEY and CDR2 SVGAGI. This CDR3 reads CASSYSNIGGHTEAFF. The CDR3 DNA reads as TGTGCCAGCAGTTACTCGAATATCGGTGGTCACACTGAAGCTTTCTTT.

The V call is TRBV7-8, the J call TRBJ1-2, with D possibly TRBD1 on 6 matching bases. Trimming left V 5 bases short and J 5 bases short, with 9 bases between. The CDR3 has 12 amino acids. Germline loops: CDR1 SGHVS, CDR2 FQNEAQ. This CDR3 reads CASSQDRYGYTF. The CDR3 region has the DNA TGTGCCAGCAGCCAGGACAGATATGGCTACACCTTC. Combining the CDR3 with reference TRBV7-8 and TRBJ1-2 gives the whole variable domain GAGVSQSPRYKVAKRGQDVALRCDPISGHVSLFWYQQALGQGPEFLTYFQNEAQLDKSGLPSDRFFAERPEGSVSTLKIQRTQQEDSAVYLCASSQDRYGYTFGSGTRLTVV.

This chain connects TRBV20-1 to TRBJ1-1; D perhaps matches TRBD1 (6 bases). The CDR3 has 11 residues. The V end lost 5 bases, the J end lost 6 bases, and 10 bases lay between the germline ends. Germline CDR1 DFQATT, CDR2 SNEGSKA (reference sequence). As DNA, the CDR3 is TGCAGTGCTGCATGGGGGCCTGAAGCTTTCTTT. Protein product: CSAAWGPEAFF.

This clone was recorded once. This CDR3 is CASSLTGGGNTIYF. CDR3 nucleotides: TGTGCCAGCAGTCTCACAGGGGGCGGCAACACCATATATTTT. The chain employs TRBV6-2 or TRBV6-3 and TRBJ1-3; 9 nucleotides match TRBD1. This CDR3 has 14 residues. The germline V gene encodes CDR1 MNHEY and CDR2 SVGEGT. The V segment lost 5 bases and the J segment 7 bases; nucleotides outside the gene matches: 6.

The chain links TRBV7-9 to TRBJ2-7; D remains unclear. Germline loops: CDR1 SEHNR, CDR2 FQNEAQ (reference sequence). CDR3 size: 13 residues. The ends were cut back, 0 bases at V and 1 base at J, with 4 bases in the middle. The CDR3 coding sequence is TGTGCCAGCAGCTTAGCCCAGTCCTACGAGCAGTACTTC. Translation gives CASSLAQSYEQYF.

In its sample, this clone was seen once. This chain uses TRBV18 with TRBJ2-2, with 13 bases matching TRBD2. V dropped 4 bases and J dropped 0; count of bases not matched to a gene: 8. Germline CDR1 KGHSH, CDR2 LQKENI. The CDR3 length is 19 residues. CDR3 in amino acids: CASSLTGTSGATNTGELFF. In DNA form, the CDR3 reads TGTGCCAGCTCACTAACCGGGACTAGCGGGGCGACGAACACCGGGGAGCTGTTTTTT.

The chain uses TRBV30 and TRBJ1-1; 12 nucleotides line up with TRBD1. The junction had 5 bases not matched to a gene; V was cut back by 3 bases and J by 9 bases. The germline V gene has CDR1 GTSNPN and CDR2 SVGIG (reference sequence). The CDR3 contains 13 residues. This chain's CDR3 is CAWSGWDRGQAFF. In DNA, the CDR3 is TGTGCCTGGAGCGGATGGGACAGGGGGCAAGCTTTCTTT.

The gene calls are TRBV6-5 and TRBJ1-2, with 8 bases fitting TRBD1. Looked up from germline, CDR1 is MNHEY and CDR2 is SVGAGI. The trim removed 6 bases at V and 4 bases at J, leaving 10 bases unmatched. The CDR3 totals 15 residues. CDR3: CASRDPGQVSYGYTF. The CDR3 coding sequence is TGTGCCAGCAGGGACCCGGGACAGGTTTCCTATGGCTACACCTTC.

The chain employs TRBV6-6 and TRBJ2-7; weak D call: TRBD2 (6 bases). Deletions cut 6 bases from V and 2 bases from J, with 14 bases between. The CDR3 contains 14 residues. The germline V gene has CDR1 MNHNY and CDR2 SVGAGI (reference sequence). The CDR3 protein is CASRPGTSAYEQYF. DNA for the CDR3: TGTGCCAGCAGACCCGGGACTTCTGCCTACGAGCAGTACTTC.

The chain is built from TRBV15 and TRBJ2-5; 9 bases line up with TRBD1. The V segment lost 8 bases and the J segment 5 bases; nucleotides outside the gene matches: 12. The CDR3 length is 15 residues. Germline CDR1 reads LNHNV; CDR2 reads YYDKDF (reference sequence). The CDR3 nucleotides are TGTGCCACCTTACCGGGACAGGGACCAAGGGAGACCCAGTACTTC. Protein product: CATLPGQGPRETQYF.

V gene TRBV7-2 combines with J gene TRBJ1-1; 7 positions match TRBD1. Germline-derived CDR1 and CDR2 are SGHTA and FQGNSA. The CDR3 contains 15 residues. The trim removed 1 base at V and 4 bases at J, leaving 6 bases unmatched. DNA for the CDR3: TGTGCCAGCAGCTTAGATCAGGGGGTGAGCACTGAAGCTTTCTTT. Protein sequence: CASSLDQGVSTEAFF.

The chain couples TRBV5-1 to TRBJ1-5; D perhaps matches TRBD1 (5 bases). The V end lost 0 bases, the J end lost 3 bases, and 7 bases lay between the germline ends. This CDR3 contains 14 residues. The germline V gene has CDR1 SGHRS and CDR2 YFSETQ. CDR3 nucleotides: TGCGCCAGCAGCTTGGAGGGGCCCAATCAGCCCCAGCATTTT. As protein: CASSLEGPNQPQHF.

The V call is TRBV6-1, the J call TRBJ1-1; D might be TRBD1 (6 bases). The germline V gene encodes CDR1 MNHNS and CDR2 SASEGT. The length of the CDR3 is 16 residues. V lost 1 base, J lost 1 base, and 13 bases lay in between. For the CDR3, the DNA is TGTGCCAGCAGTGAAGAGCGGGGGGCGCGGAACACTGAAGCTTTCTTT. Its translation is CASSEERGARNTEAFF.

This clone has only one observation. V and J are TRBV6-5 and TRBJ1-2; D unclear. The germline V and J ends were trimmed by 6 bases and 6 bases, with 11 bases remaining between them. CDR3 length: 12 residues. Germline values: CDR1 MNHEY, CDR2 SVGAGI. The CDR3 region is CASRGSTHGYTF. The CDR3 DNA reads as TGTGCCAGCAGGGGCAGCACACATGGCTACACCTTC.

This clone was seen once. This chain uses TRBV4-2 with TRBJ2-3, with D possibly TRBD2 on 6 matching bases. The length of the CDR3 is 13 residues. Germline V gene sequence: CDR1 LGHNA, CDR2 YNFKEQ. V was clipped by 0 bases and J by 10 bases, with 11 bases between them. The CDR3, as DNA: TGTGCCAGCAGCCAAGACTCACTAGCCTCGCAGTATTTT. Protein sequence: CASSQDSLASQYF.

This clone came up a few times. The chain carries TRBV2 and TRBJ2-7; 9 bases line up with TRBD2. CDR1 is SNHLY, CDR2 FYNNEI, per germline. The CDR3 length is 14 residues. Trimming took 7 bases from V and 6 from J; bases not matched to a gene: 10. CDR3 DNA: TGTGCCAGCATGCGGGGGGGAGTACTCATCGAGCAGTACTTC. This gives the protein CASMRGGVLIEQYF.

This clone was counted only a few times. This sequence joins TRBV7-8 and TRBJ1-2, with TRBD1 matching 7 bases. J was trimmed by 4 bases and V by 5 bases; bases with no gene match: 10. Per the germline V gene, CDR1 is SGHVS and CDR2 is FQNEAQ. CDR3 length: 15 residues. In nucleotides, the CDR3 is TGTGCCAGCAGCCCTAACAGGGGTCAAGGCTATGGCTACACCTTC. It specifies CASSPNRGQGYGYTF.

This chain links TRBV5-1 with TRBJ1-4, with a tentative D call TRBD1 (5 bases). V shed 2 bases and J shed 6 bases, with 11 bases lying between them. CDR1 and CDR2 (germline): SGHRS, YFSETQ. This CDR3 comprises 14 residues. In DNA, the CDR3 is TGCGCCAGCAGCTTAGACAGTGGCGATGAAAAACTGTTTTTT. Translating gives CASSLDSGDEKLFF.

The chain links TRBV6-5 to TRBJ1-1; 8 bases are a match to TRBD1. J gave up 0 bases and V 7 bases, and 4 bases lay outside the gene matches. Germline V gene data show CDR1 as MNHEY and CDR2 as SVGAGI. The CDR3 covers 14 residues. CDR3 sequence reads: CASKWTGLNTEAFF. Here the CDR3 DNA reads TGTGCCAGCAAATGGACAGGGTTGAACACTGAAGCTTTCTTT.

V gene TRBV2 combines with J gene TRBJ1-4, with 8 bases lining up with TRBD1. Germline CDR1 SNHLY, CDR2 FYNNEI. V lost 3 bases to trimming and J lost 8 bases; unmatched junction nucleotides: 5. This CDR3 is built from 14 residues. Here the CDR3 reads CASSDQGAGEKLFF. The CDR3 nucleotides read TGTGCCAGCAGTGACCAGGGGGCTGGGGAAAAACTGTTTTTT.

The gene calls are TRBV3-1 (or the pseudogene TRBV3-2) and TRBJ2-7, with 7 bases aligning to TRBD1. Germline-derived CDR1 and CDR2 are LGHDT and YNNKEL (reference sequence). CDR3 length: 13 amino acids. Unmatched junction bases numbered 1, after V lost 3 bases and J lost 2 bases. CDR3: CASSHGQAYEQYF. In DNA form, the CDR3 reads TGTGCCAGCAGCCATGGACAGGCCTACGAGCAGTACTTC.

This chain links TRBV5-5 with TRBJ2-1; 15 bases are a match to TRBD2. Germline V gene data show CDR1 as SGHKS and CDR2 as YYEKEE (reference sequence). Unmatched junction bases numbered 4, after V lost 5 bases and J lost 4 bases. The CDR3 consists of 16 residues. The CDR3 coding sequence is TGTGCCAGCAGACAGGGACTAGCGGGGGGATACAATGAGCAGTTCTTC. Translating gives CASRQGLAGGYNEQFF.

CDR3 DNA sequence: TGTGCCAGCAGTTACGTGGGAGGGACAAACGAGCAGTACTTC. This translates into CASSYVGGTNEQYF. V gene TRBV6-6 combines with J gene TRBJ2-7, with a weak D call TRBD2 (7 bases). V lost 2 bases to trimming and J lost 5 bases, with 13 bases between them. Germline assignment: CDR1 MNHNY and CDR2 SVGAGI (reference sequence). This CDR3 comprises 14 residues.

The chain couples TRBV7-9 to TRBJ2-1; 11 positions agree with TRBD2. Germline-derived CDR1 and CDR2 are SEHNR and FQNEAQ (reference sequence). Germline trimming cut 3 bases from V and 7 bases from J; bases unmatched to any gene: 8. The length of the CDR3 is 16 residues. The CDR3 reads CASSLLLAGVQNEQFF. The CDR3, as DNA: TGTGCCAGCAGCTTGTTACTAGCGGGGGTACAGAATGAGCAGTTCTTC.

V and J are TRBV18 and TRBJ1-4; 8 bases align to TRBD1. There are 17 residues in the CDR3. J lost 0 bases, V lost 1 base, and 4 bases had no gene match. Germline CDR1 and CDR2: KGHSH and LQKENI. CDR3 in DNA: TGTGCCAGCTCACCACGGGACAGGCTTACAACTAATGAAAAACTGTTTTTT. It encodes CASSPRDRLTTNEKLFF.

The gene calls are TRBV7-6 and TRBJ1-1; no clear D. Trimming cost V 5 bases and J 1 base, with 11 bases left between them. Germline V gene lookup returns CDR1 SGHVS and CDR2 FNYEAQ. The CDR3 runs to 14 residues. The CDR3 is CASSRRERNTEAFF. CDR3 sequence (DNA): TGTGCCAGCAGCCGGAGGGAAAGGAACACTGAAGCTTTCTTT.

V gene TRBV19 combines with J gene TRBJ1-3; D ambiguous. Trimming removed 0 bases from V and 2 bases from J, with 8 bases in between. The CDR3 extends over 15 amino acids. The germline V gene has CDR1 LNHDA and CDR2 SQIVND (reference sequence). The CDR3 region has the DNA TGTGCCAGTAGTATAGACAGATCCCCTGGAAACACCATATATTTT. Translation gives CASSIDRSPGNTIYF.